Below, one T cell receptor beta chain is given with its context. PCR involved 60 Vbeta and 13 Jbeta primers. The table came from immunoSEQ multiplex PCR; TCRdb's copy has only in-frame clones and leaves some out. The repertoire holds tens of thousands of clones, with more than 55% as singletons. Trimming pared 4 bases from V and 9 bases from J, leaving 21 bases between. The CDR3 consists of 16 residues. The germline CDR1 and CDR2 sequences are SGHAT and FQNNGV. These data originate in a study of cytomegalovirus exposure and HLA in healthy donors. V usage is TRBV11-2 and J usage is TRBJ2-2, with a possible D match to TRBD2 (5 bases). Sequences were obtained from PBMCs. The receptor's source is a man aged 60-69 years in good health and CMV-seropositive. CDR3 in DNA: TGTGCCAGCAGCTGGAGCCCTGGACTTGGACCCCGGGAGCTGTTTTTT. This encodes CASSWSPGLGPRELFF.